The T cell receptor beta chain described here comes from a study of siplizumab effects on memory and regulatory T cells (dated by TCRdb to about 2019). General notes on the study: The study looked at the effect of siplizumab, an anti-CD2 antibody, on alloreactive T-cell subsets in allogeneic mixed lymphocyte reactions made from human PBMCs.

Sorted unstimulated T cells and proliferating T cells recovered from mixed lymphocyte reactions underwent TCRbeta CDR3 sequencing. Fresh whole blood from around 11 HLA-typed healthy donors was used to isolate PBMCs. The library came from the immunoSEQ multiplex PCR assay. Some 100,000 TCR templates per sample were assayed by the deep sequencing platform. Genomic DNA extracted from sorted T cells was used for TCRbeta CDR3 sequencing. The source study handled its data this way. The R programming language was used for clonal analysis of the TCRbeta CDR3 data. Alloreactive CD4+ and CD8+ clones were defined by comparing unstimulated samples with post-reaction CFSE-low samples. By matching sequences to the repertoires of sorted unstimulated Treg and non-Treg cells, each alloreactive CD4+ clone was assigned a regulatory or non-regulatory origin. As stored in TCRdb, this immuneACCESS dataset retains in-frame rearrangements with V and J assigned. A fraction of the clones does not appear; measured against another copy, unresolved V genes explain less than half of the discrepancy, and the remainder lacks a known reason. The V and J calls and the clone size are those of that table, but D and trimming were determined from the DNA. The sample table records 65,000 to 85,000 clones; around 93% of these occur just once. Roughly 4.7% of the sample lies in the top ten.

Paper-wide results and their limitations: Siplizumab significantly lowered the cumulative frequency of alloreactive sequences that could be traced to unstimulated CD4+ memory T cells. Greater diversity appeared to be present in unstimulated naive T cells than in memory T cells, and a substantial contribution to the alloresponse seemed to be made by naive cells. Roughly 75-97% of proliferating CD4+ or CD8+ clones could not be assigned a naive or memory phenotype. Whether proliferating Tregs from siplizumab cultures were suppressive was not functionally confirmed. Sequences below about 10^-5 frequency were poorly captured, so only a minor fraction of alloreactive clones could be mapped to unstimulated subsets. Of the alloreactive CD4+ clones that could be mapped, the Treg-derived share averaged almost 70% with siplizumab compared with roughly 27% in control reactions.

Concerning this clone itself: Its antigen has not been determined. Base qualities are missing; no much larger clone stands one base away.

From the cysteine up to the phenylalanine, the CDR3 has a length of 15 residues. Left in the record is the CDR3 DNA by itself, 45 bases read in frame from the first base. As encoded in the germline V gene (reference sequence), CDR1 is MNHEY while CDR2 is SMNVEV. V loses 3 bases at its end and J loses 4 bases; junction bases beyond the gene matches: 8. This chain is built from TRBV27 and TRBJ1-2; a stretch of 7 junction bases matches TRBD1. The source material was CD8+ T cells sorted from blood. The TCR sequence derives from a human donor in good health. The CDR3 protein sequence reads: CASSLTARGIYGYTF. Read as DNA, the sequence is TGTGCCAGCAGTTTGACGGCCAGGGGGATCTATGGCTACACCTTC.